Presented here are 17 T cell receptor beta chains from one specimen sequenced in a study of monozygotic twins with inflammatory bowel disease. Following a re-call of the 5' RACE reads, TCRdb has one entry per CDR3 protein and lacks DNA. The repertoire shows just over 300,000 distinct CDR3 sequences; the top ten hold more than 4.5%. The sample consisted of blood. These receptors were taken from a human donor with ulcerative colitis or Crohn's disease, or a healthy co-twin of an affected twin (not recorded which).

This chain uses TRBV7-9 with TRBJ2-7; TCRdb's assignment of TRBD1 cannot be checked, as there is no DNA. CDR3 length: 15 residues. The V gene's germline CDR1 is SEHNR and CDR2 FQNEAQ (reference sequence). CDR3: CASSLLGDSSYEQYF.

The gene calls are TRBV12-3 or TRBV12-4 and TRBJ1-6. The CDR3 has 13 residues. The CDR3 here is CASSQFGNSPLHF.

This chain links TRBV7-2 with TRBJ1-6; absent DNA, TCRdb's TRBD1 call cannot be checked. Germline CDR1 reads SGHTA; CDR2 reads FQGNSA. The CDR3 extends over 14 amino acids. CDR3 sequence: CASSLGQGTSPLHF.

The CDR3 sequence: CASSLAGLEAFF. The rearrangement uses TRBV7-8 and TRBJ1-1. The CDR3 is 12 residues long. The germline CDR1 and CDR2 sequences are SGHVS and FQNEAQ.

V is TRBV14 and J is TRBJ1-2; TCRdb's D call, TRBD1, is unchecked because there is no DNA. CDR1 SGHDN and CDR2 FVKESK come from the germline V gene. CDR3 size: 14 residues. This CDR3 reads CASSQRQGASGYTF.

The V and J genes are TRBV5-4 and TRBJ1-1. The CDR3 loop spans 12 amino acids. CDR1 is SGHNT and CDR2 is YYREEE in the germline V gene (reference sequence). Here the CDR3 reads CASSIVGTEAFF.

The rearrangement uses TRBV27 and TRBJ2-4; TCRdb's D call of TRBD1 is untestable without DNA. Germline CDR1 MNHEY, CDR2 SMNVEV (reference sequence). This CDR3 region has 19 residues. Here the CDR3 reads CASSLVGTGREIAKNIQYF.

The genes are TRBV7-2 and TRBJ2-2; as DNA is missing, the TRBD2 call by TCRdb cannot be tested. Per germline, CDR1 SGHTA and CDR2 FQGNSA. The length of the CDR3 is 16 residues. This chain's CDR3 is CASSLTPGLQTGELFF.

The CDR3 loop reads CASGLNRGDTIYF. The chain links TRBV12-3 or TRBV12-4 to TRBJ1-3; TCRdb indicates TRBD1, and absent DNA this call remains unverified. The CDR3 has 13 amino acids.

The chain employs TRBV5-1 and TRBJ2-2; the TCRdb call, TRBD1, lacks DNA for checking. Germline CDR1 reads SGHRS; CDR2 reads YFSETQ. The CDR3 loop spans 15 amino acids. CDR3 sequence reads: CASSLEVGGTGELFF.

The V gene is TRBV7-2, the J gene TRBJ1-6. The CDR3 covers 16 residues. Germline values: CDR1 SGHTA, CDR2 FQGNSA. This CDR3 reads CASSLVPDGYNSPLHF.

V gene TRBV10-1 combines with J gene TRBJ2-7; TCRdb picks TRBD2, but there is no DNA to check that call. Germline V lookup: CDR1 WNHNN, CDR2 SYGVQD (reference sequence). The CDR3 is 14 residues long. The CDR3 spells CASSEPSPVSEQYF.

V usage is TRBV7-2 and J usage is TRBJ2-1; TCRdb reports TRBD1, a call that lacks DNA to check it against. Per the germline V gene, CDR1 is SGHTA and CDR2 is FQGNSA. The CDR3 runs to 14 residues. CDR3 protein: CASSTRQAYNEQFF.

The CDR3 loop is CASSDKIPGLAGLLGRSYEQYF. J is TRBJ2-7 and V is TRBV7-2; the D gene TCRdb calls, TRBD2, cannot be checked with no DNA. This CDR3 has 22 amino acids. The germline V gene encodes CDR1 SGHTA and CDR2 FQGNSA.

The V and J genes are TRBV7-8 and TRBJ2-1; absent DNA, TCRdb's TRBD2 call cannot be checked. The CDR3 runs to 18 residues. Germline CDR1 SGHVS, CDR2 FQNEAQ. The CDR3 is CASSLAIAGTSGYNEQFF.

CDR3: CASSMERLAKNIQYF. The chain couples TRBV19 to TRBJ2-4. The CDR3 has 15 amino acids. Germline CDR1 is LNHDA and CDR2 is SQIVND (reference sequence).

V and J are TRBV20-1 and TRBJ2-7; there is no DNA to check the TCRdb D call of TRBD1. Germline-derived CDR1 and CDR2 are DFQATT and SNEGSKA (reference sequence). CDR3 size: 15 residues. The CDR3 reads CSVPNPQGASYEQYF.